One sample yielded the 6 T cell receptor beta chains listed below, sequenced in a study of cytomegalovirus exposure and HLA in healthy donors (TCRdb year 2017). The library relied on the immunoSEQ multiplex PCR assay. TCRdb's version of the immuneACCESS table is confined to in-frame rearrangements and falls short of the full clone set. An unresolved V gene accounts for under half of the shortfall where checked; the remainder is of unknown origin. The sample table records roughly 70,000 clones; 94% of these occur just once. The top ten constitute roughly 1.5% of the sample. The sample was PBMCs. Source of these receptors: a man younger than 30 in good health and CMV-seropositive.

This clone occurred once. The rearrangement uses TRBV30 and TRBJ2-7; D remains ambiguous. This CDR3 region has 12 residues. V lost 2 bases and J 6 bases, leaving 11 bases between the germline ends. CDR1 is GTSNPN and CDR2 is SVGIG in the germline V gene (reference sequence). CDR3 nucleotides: TGTGCCTGGAGTTTCCAGGTTGGCGAGCAGTACTTC. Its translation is CAWSFQVGEQYF. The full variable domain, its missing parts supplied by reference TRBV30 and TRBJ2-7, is SQTIHQWPATLVQPVGSPLSLECTVEGTSNPNLYWYRQAAGRGLQLLFYSVGIGQISSEVPQNLSASRPQDRQFILSSKKLLLSDSGFYLCAWSFQVGEQYFGPGTRLTVT.

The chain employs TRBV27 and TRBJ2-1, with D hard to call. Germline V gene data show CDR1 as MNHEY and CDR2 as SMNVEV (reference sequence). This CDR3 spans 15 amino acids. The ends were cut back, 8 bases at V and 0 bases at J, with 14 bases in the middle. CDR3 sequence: CASRQGTSSYNEQFF. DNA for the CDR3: TGTGCCAGCCGACAAGGAACGAGCTCCTACAATGAGCAGTTCTTC.

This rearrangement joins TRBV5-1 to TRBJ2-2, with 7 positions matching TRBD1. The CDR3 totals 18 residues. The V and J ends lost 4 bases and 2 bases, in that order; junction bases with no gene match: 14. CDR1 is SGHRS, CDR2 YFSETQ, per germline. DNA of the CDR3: TGCGCCAGCAGCCTCCTGTCCTCGACAGGGACAAACACCGGGGAGCTGTTTTTT. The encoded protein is CASSLLSSTGTNTGELFF.

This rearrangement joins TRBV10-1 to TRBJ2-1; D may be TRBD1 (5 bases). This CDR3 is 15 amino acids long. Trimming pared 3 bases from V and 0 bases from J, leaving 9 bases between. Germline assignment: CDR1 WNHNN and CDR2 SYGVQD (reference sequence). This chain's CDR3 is CASSDSQGSYNEQFF. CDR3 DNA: TGCGCCAGCAGTGATTCCCAGGGCTCCTACAATGAGCAGTTCTTC.

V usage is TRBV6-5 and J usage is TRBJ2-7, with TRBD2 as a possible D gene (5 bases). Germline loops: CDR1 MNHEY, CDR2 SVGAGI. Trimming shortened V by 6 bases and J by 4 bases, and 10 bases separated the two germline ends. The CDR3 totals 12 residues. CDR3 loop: CASRSGNYEQYF. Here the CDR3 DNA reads TGTGCCAGCAGGTCGGGGAATTACGAGCAGTACTTC.

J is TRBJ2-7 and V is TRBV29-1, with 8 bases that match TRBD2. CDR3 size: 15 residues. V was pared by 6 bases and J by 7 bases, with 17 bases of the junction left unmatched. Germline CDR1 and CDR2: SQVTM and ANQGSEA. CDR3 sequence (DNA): TGCAGCGTCGCCGCTATTTCAGCGGGAGTAGGTGAGCAGTACTTC. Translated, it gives CSVAAISAGVGEQYF.